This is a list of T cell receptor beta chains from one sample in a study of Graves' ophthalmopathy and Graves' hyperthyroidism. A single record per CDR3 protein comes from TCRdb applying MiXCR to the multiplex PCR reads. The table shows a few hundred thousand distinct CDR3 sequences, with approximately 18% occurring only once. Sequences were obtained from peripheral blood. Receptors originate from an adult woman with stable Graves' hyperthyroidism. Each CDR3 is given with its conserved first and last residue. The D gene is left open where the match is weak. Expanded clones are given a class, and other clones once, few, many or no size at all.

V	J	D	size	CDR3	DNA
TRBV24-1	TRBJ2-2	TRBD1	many	CATSDPGQGNTGELFF	TGTGCCACCAGTGATCCAGGACAGGGGAACACCGGGGAGCTGTTTTTT
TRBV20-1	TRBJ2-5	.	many	CSAAGTLGETQYF	TGCAGTGCCGCGGGAACCCTGGGGGAGACCCAGTACTTC
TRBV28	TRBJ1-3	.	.	CASSKGTTGNTIYF	TGTGCCAGCAGTAAAGGGACAACTGGAAACACCATATATTTT
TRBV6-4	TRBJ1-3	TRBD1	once	CASSDSGTVAGNTIYF	TGTGCCAGCAGTGACTCCGGGACAGTAGCTGGAAACACCATATATTTT
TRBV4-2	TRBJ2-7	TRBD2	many	CASSQRTSGAASEQYF	TGTGCCAGCAGCCAGAGGACTAGCGGGGCCGCTAGCGAGCAGTACTTC
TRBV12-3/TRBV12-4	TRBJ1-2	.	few	CASSPWTRDGYTF	TGTGCCAGCAGTCCCTGGACGAGGGATGGCTACACCTTC
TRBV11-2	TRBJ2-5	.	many	CASSLLNKLGTQYF	TGTGCCAGCAGCCTGTTGAACAAATTGGGGACCCAGTACTTC
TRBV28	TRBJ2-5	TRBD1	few	CASSPGTGGFGETQYF	TGTGCCAGCAGCCCCGGGACAGGGGGCTTTGGAGAGACCCAGTACTTC
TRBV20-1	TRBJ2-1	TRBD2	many	CSASRLAGVDEQFF	TGCAGTGCTTCACGACTAGCGGGAGTCGATGAGCAGTTCTTC
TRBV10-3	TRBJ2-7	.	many	CAISDQGGEQYF	TGTGCCATCAGTGATCAGGGGGGCGAGCAGTACTTC
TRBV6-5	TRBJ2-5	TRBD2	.	CASSYSSGQETQYF	TGTGCCAGCAGTTACTCTAGCGGGCAAGAGACCCAGTACTTC
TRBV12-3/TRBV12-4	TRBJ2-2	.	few	CASSLSPARSGELFF	TGTGCCAGCAGTCTATCCCCGGCAAGGAGCGGGGAGCTGTTTTTT
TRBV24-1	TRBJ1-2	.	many	CATSDTQFRYGYTF	TGTGCCACCAGTGATACACAGTTCCGTTATGGCTACACCTTC
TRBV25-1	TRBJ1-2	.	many	CASKIPGPERGYTF	TGTGCCAGCAAAATCCCGGGCCCTGAGCGGGGCTACACCTTC
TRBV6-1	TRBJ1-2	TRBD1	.	CASRQGTNYGYTF	TGTGCCAGCCGACAGGGAACCAACTATGGCTACACCTTC
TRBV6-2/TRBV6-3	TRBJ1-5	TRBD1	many	CASSKRQGRNQPQHF	TGTGCCAGCAGTAAGAGACAGGGTCGCAATCAGCCCCAGCATTTT
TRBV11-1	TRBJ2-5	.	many	CASSFLWEETQYF	TGTGCCAGCAGCTTCCTCTGGGAAGAGACCCAGTACTTC
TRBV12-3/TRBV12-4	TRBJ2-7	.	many	CASRRVSSYEQYF	TGTGCCAGCCGACGAGTTAGCTCCTACGAGCAGTACTTC
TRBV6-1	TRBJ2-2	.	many	CASSETTTGELFF	TGTGCCAGCAGTGAAACGACCACCGGGGAGCTGTTTTTT
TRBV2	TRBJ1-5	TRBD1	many	CASTEGQGQGQPQHF	TGTGCCAGCACCGAGGGACAGGGTCAGGGTCAGCCCCAGCATTTT
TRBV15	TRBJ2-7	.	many	CATSRGLAVSYEQYF	TGTGCCACCAGCAGAGGGTTAGCGGTCTCCTACGAGCAGTACTTC
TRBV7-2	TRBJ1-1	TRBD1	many	CASSTPDRVDTEAFF	TGTGCCAGCAGCACCCCCGACAGGGTAGACACTGAAGCTTTCTTT
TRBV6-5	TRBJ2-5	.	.	CASSYGYSRQETQYF	TGTGCCAGCAGTTACGGTTACAGCCGACAAGAGACCCAGTACTTC
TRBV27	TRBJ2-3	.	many	CASSTRSASSTDTQYF	TGTGCCAGCAGTACCCGGAGTGCTTCTAGCACAGATACGCAGTATTTT